These T cell receptor beta chains were read from a single sample in a study of blood T cell repertoires in COVID-19. The method was immunoSEQ multiplex PCR; TCRdb's version includes in-frame clones alone and lacks a portion of them. The table has about 130,000 clones, 85% seen once; the top ten hold 27%. The sample comprised peripheral blood. The receptors derive from an elderly woman with acute or convalescent COVID-19. CDR3s include the opening cysteine and the closing phenylalanine or tryptophan. The order of the fields is V gene, J gene, clone size, D gene, CDR3 protein, CDR3 DNA. D genes are given only for firm matches. The size field is filled for only some rows; it gives once, few, many or a size class.

TRBV6-6	TRBJ1-5	-	TRBD1	CASSWDRVSQPQHF	TGTGCCAGCAGTTGGGACAGGGTCTCTCAGCCCCAGCATTTT
TRBV25-1	TRBJ1-1	-	-	CASILGQMAFF	TGTGCCAGCATATTGGGCCAGATGGCTTTCTTT
TRBV9	TRBJ1-1	-	-	CASSGEGGYTEAFF	TGTGCCAGCAGCGGGGAGGGGGGATACACTGAAGCTTTCTTT
TRBV24-1	TRBJ2-1	-	-	CATSEASTGRLSEQFF	TGTGCCACCAGTGAGGCTTCGACAGGGAGGCTAAGTGAGCAGTTCTTC
TRBV4-3	TRBJ2-3	-	-	CASSLTGPDTQYF	TGCGCCAGCAGCCTTACAGGGCCAGATACGCAGTATTTT
TRBV7-9	TRBJ1-4	-	-	CASSYRATNEKLFF	TGTGCCAGCAGCTACAGGGCTACTAATGAAAAACTGTTTTTT
TRBV19	TRBJ1-1	-	TRBD1	CASTLGKGAGKAFF	TGTGCCAGTACCCTAGGGAAGGGGGCCGGGAAAGCTTTCTTT
TRBV7-5	TRBJ1-2	-	-	CARSLSRTQGYGYTF	TGTGCCAGAAGCTTATCACGGACCCAGGGCTATGGCTACACCTTC
TRBV18	TRBJ1-1	-	TRBD1	CASSQPGQGGTEAFF	TGTGCCAGCTCACAGCCGGGACAGGGTGGCACTGAAGCTTTCTTT
TRBV15	TRBJ1-5	-	-	CATSRAGYSNQPQHF	TGTGCCACCAGCAGAGCGGGTTATAGCAATCAGCCCCAGCATTTT
TRBV28	TRBJ1-4	-	-	CASSPDTVFSTNEKLFF	TGTGCCAGCAGCCCGGACACCGTTTTTTCAACTAATGAAAAACTGTTTTTT
TRBV9	TRBJ2-2	-	-	CASSVARNTGELFF	TGTGCCAGCAGCGTAGCCAGGAACACCGGGGAGCTGTTTTTT
TRBV11-2	TRBJ2-7	-	-	CASRLAREQYF	TGTGCCAGCAGGTTAGCTCGCGAGCAGTACTTC
TRBV18	TRBJ2-3	-	TRBD2	CASSPAGGPDTQYF	TGTGCCAGCTCACCCGCGGGGGGGCCGGATACGCAGTATTTT
TRBV6-6	TRBJ1-1	few	-	CASREGTTAFF	TGTGCCAGCCGGGAGGGGACCACCGCTTTCTTT
TRBV20-1	TRBJ2-4	-	TRBD2	CSASSGGELAKNIQYF	TGCAGTGCTAGTAGCGGGGGGGAGCTAGCCAAAAACATTCAGTACTTC
TRBV7-9	TRBJ2-1	-	-	CASSSSGTGGGEQFF	TGTGCCAGCAGCTCTTCCGGGACCGGGGGTGGTGAGCAGTTCTTC